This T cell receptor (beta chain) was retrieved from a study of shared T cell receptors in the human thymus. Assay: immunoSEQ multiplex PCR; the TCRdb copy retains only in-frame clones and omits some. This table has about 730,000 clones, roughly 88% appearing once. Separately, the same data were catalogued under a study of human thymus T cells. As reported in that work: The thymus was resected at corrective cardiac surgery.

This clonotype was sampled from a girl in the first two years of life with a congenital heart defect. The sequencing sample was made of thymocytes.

CDR3 nucleotides: TGCGCCAGCAGCCCCGGCCCGGACTTCTACGAGCAGTACTTC. Protein sequence: CASSPGPDFYEQYF. The V call is TRBV5-1, the J call TRBJ2-7; perhaps TRBD2 as D (5 bases). The germline V gene has CDR1 SGHRS and CDR2 YFSETQ. CDR3 length: 14 amino acids. V shed 4 bases and J shed 3 bases, with 14 bases lying between them.